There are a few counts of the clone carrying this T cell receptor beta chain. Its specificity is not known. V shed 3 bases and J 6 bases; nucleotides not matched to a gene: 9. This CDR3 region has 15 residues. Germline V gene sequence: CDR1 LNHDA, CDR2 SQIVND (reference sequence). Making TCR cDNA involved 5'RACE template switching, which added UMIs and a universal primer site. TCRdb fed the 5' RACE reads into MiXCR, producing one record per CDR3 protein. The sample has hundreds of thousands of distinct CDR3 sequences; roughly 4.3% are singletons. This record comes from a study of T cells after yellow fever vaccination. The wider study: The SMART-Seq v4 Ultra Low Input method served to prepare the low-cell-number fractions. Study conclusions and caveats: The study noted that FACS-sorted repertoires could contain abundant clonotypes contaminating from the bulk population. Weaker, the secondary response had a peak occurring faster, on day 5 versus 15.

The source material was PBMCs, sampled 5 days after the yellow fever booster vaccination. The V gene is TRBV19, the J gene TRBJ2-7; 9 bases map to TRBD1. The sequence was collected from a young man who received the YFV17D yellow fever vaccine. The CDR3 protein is CASSISGTGLLEQYF. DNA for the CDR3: TGTGCCAGTAGTATTTCGGGGACAGGGCTCCTCGAGCAGTACTTC.